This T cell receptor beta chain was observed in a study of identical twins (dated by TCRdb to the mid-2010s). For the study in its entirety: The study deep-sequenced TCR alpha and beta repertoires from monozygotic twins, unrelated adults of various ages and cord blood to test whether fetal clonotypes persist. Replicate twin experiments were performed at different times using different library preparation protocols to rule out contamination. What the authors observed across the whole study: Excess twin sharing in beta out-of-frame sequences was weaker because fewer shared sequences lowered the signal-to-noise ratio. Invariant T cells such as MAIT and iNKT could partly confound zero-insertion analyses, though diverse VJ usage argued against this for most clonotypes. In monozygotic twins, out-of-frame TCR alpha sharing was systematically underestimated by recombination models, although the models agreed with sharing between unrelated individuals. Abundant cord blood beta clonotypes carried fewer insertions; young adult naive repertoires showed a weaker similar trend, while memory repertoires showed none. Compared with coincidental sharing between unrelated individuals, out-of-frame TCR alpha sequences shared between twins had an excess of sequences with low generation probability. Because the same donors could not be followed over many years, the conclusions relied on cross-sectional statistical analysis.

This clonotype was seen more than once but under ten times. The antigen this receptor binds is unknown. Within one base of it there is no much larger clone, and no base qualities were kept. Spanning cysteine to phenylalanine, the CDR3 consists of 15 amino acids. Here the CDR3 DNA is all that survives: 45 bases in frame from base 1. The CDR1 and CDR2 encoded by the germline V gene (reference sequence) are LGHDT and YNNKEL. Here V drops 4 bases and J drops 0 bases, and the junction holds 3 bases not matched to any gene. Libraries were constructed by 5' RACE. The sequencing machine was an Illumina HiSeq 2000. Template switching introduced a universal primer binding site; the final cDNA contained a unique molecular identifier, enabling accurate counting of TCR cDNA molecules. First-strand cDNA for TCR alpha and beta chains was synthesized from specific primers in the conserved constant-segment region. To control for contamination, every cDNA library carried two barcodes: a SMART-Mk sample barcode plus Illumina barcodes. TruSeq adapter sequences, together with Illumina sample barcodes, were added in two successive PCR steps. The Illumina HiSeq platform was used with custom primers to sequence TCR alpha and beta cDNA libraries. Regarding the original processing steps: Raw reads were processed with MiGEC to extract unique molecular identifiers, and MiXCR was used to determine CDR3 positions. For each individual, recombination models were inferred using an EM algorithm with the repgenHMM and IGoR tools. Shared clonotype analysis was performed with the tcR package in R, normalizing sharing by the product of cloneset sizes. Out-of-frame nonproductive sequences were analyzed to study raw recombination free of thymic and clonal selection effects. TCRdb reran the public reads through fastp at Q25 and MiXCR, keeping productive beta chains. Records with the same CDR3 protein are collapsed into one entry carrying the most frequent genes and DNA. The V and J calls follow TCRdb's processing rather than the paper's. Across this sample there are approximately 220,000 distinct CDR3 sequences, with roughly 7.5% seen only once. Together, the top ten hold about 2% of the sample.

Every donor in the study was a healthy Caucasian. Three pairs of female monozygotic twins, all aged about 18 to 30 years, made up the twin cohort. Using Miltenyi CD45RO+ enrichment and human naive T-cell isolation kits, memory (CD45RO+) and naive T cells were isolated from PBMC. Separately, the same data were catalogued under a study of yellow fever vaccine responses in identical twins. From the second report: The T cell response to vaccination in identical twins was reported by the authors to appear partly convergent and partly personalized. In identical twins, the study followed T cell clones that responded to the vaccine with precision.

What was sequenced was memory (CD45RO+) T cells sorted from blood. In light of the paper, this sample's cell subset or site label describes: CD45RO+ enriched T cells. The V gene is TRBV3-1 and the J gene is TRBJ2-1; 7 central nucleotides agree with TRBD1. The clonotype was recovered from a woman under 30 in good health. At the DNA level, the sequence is TGTGCCAGCAGCCCCGGACAGGACTCCTACAATGAGCAGTTCTTC. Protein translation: CASSPGQDSYNEQFF.